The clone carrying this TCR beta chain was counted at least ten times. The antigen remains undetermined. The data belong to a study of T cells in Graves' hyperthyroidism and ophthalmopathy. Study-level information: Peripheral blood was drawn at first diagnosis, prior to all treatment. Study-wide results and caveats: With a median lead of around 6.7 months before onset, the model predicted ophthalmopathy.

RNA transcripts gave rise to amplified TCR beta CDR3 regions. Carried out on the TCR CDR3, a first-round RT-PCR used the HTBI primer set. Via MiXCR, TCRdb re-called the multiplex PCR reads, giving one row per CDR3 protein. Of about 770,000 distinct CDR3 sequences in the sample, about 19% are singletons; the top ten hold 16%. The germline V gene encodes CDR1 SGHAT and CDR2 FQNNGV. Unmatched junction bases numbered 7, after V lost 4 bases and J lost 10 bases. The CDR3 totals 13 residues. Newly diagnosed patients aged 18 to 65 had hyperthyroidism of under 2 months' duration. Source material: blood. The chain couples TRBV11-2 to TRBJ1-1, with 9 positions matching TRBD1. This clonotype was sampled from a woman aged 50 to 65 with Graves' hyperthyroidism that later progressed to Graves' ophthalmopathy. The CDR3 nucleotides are TGTGCCAGCAGCTGGGACAGGGACGGGCGAGCTTTCTTT. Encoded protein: CASSWDRDGRAFF.